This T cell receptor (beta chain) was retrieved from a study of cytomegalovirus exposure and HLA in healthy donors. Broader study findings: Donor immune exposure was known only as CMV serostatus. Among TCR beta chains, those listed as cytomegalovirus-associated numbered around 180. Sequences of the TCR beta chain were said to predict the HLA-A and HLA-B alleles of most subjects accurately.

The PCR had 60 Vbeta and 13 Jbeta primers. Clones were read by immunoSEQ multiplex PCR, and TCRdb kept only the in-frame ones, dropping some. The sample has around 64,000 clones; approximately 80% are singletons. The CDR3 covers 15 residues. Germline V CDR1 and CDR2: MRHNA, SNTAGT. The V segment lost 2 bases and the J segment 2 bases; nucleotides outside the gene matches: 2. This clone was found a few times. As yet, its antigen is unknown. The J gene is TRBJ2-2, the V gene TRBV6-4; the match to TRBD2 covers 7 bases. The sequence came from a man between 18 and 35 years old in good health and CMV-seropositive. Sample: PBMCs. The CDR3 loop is CASSDGTKNTGELFF. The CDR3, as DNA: TGTGCCAGCAGTGACGGGACTAAAAACACCGGGGAGCTGTTTTTT.